This TCR delta chain appears in the sequencing data of a study of Vδ1+ human thymocytes. Extracted RNA was reverse transcribed into cDNA. Multiplex PCR used pooled V-gene forward primers and a constant-region reverse primer to amplify CDR3s. TCRdb reanalysed the multiplex PCR reads with CATT. This table holds just under 55,000 delta-chain clones, about 16% found once. Study observations and caveats: Highly polyclonal TRG and TRD repertoires with Gaussian CDR3 length distributions appeared in thymus.

About this clone: Its antigen is as yet unknown.

Germline CDR1 reads TSWWSYY; CDR2 reads QGS. The length of the CDR3 is 17 residues. Losses at the gene ends were 0 bases for V and 2 bases for J; bases not matched to a gene: 7. The chain employs TRDV1 and TRDJ1, with 9 bases aligning to TRDD3. The sequence derives from a boy under two years old who had congenital heart surgery. The material sequenced was Vdelta1+ gamma-delta thymocytes from the thymus. The subset is: FACS-sorted CD3+ TCRalphabeta- TCRVdelta1+ TCRVdelta2- thymocytes. CDR3 coding DNA: TGTGCTCTTGGGGAACTATGGGGATACGCGATTACCGATAAACTCATCTTT. Translated: CALGELWGYAITDKLIF.